These T cell receptor beta chains were read from a single sample in a study of CD8+ T cells in alopecia areata. Repertoires were generated with immunoSEQ multiplex PCR, while TCRdb's copy carries only in-frame clones and drops some. The repertoire consists of around 200,000 clones, with around 58% occurring once and the leading ten covering about 12%. The sequencing used CD8+ T cells sorted from blood, collected at week 24, from a patient treated with tofacitinib. The receptor set was obtained from a human donor with alopecia areata. The CDR3 runs from the conserved cysteine through the conserved F or W. D genes are given only for firm matches. Clone size is stated in some rows and not others, as once, few, many or a class when expanded.

TGCAGTGCCGAATTAAACTACGAGCAGTACTTC,CSAELNYEQYF,TRBV20-1,TRBJ2-7,.,11,.
TGTGCCAGCAGTCGTAGCGGGGGGGCTGATGAGCAGTTCTTC,CASSRSGGADEQFF,TRBV6-5,TRBJ2-1,TRBD2,14,once
TGTGCCAGCACCCTGGGGAGACTCTGGGGCTACACCTTC,CASTLGRLWGYTF,TRBV7-9,TRBJ1-2,.,13,.
TGTGCCAGCAGCCACCCGAAGATGAACACTGAAGCTTTCTTT,CASSHPKMNTEAFF,TRBV11-1,TRBJ1-1,.,14,few
TGCGCCAGCAGCCAAGAATTGGCTTCAGGTGATGGCTACACCTTC,CASSQELASGDGYTF,TRBV4-1,TRBJ1-2,.,15,.
TGTGCCAGCAGTTTATCGAGGAGGGATCAGCCCCAGCATTTT,CASSLSRRDQPQHF,TRBV27,TRBJ1-5,.,14,.
TGTGCCAGCAGCCTACGACTTAAGGGGGGGCCCCAGCATTTT,CASSLRLKGGPQHF,TRBV13,TRBJ1-5,.,14,.
TGTGCCTGGAGCGAATACGACAGGGGGCTCTACGAGCAGTACTTC,CAWSEYDRGLYEQYF,TRBV30,TRBJ2-7,TRBD1,15,once
TGCGCCAGCAGTGAGTCCATGATCCAAGAGACCCAGTACTTC,CASSESMIQETQYF,TRBV10-2,TRBJ2-5,.,14,.
TGTGCCAGCAGCGCGACCACAGGGAACACTGAAGCTTTCTTT,CASSATTGNTEAFF,TRBV9,TRBJ1-1,.,14,few
TGCGCCAGCAGCCAAGAGGCGGCTATTTATGGCTACACCTTC,CASSQEAAIYGYTF,TRBV4-1,TRBJ1-2,.,14,.
TGTGCCAGCAGCTTAGGGGGCGGGCAGAGATATGGCTACACCTTC,CASSLGGGQRYGYTF,TRBV7-9,TRBJ1-2,.,15,.
TGTGCCAGCAGTGAATTCGGGCGGATGGAGCTGTTTTTT,CASSEFGRMELFF,TRBV6-5,TRBJ2-2,.,13,.
TGTGCCAGCAGGCCTAACAGGACTATCTACAATGAGCAGTTCTTC,CASRPNRTIYNEQFF,TRBV7-8,TRBJ2-1,.,15,.
TGTGCCAGCAGCTTAATTCAGGGGCCCACCGGGGAGCTGTTTTTT,CASSLIQGPTGELFF,TRBV7-9,TRBJ2-2,.,15,.
TGTGCCAGCAGCGCTAGCGGGCTTACAGATACGCAGTATTTT,CASSASGLTDTQYF,TRBV9,TRBJ2-3,TRBD2,14,.
TGCGCCAGCAGCTCGGCGGGCTCCTACGAGCAGTACTTC,CASSSAGSYEQYF,TRBV5-1,TRBJ2-7,.,13,few
TGTGCCAGCAGCACCGACGCTAACACCGGGGAGCTGTTTTTT,CASSTDANTGELFF,TRBV13,TRBJ2-2,.,14,few
TGTGCCAGCAGCTTCGTGACAGCAATTAACTATGGCTACACCTTC,CASSFVTAINYGYTF,TRBV7-2,TRBJ1-2,.,15,.
TGTGCCAGCATCCTAGCAGGGAGGGGACGCAATCAGCCCCAGCATTTT,CASILAGRGRNQPQHF,TRBV7-3,TRBJ1-5,.,16,.
TGTGCCAGCAGCGTCGGACAGGATAATTCACCCCTCCACTTT,CASSVGQDNSPLHF,TRBV9,TRBJ1-6,TRBD1,14,.
TGCGCCAGCAGCCAGGGGACAGGGGGCCTTGTGGAGCCCCAGCATTTT,CASSQGTGGLVEPQHF,TRBV4-1,TRBJ1-5,TRBD1,16,few
TGTGCCATCAGTGATAGGGGTATGTCCTACGAGCAGTACTTC,CAISDRGMSYEQYF,TRBV10-3,TRBJ2-7,.,14,.
TGTGCCAGCAGCCCCCGCTCTTATAAGAGCTCCTACAATGAGCAGTTCTTC,CASSPRSYKSSYNEQFF,TRBV13,TRBJ2-1,.,17,.
TGTGCCAGCAGCGACCGAACAGGGATTAGGTCCTACGAGCAGTACTTC,CASSDRTGIRSYEQYF,TRBV5-6,TRBJ2-7,.,16,.
TGTGCCAGCAGCCCAGGCACAGATACGCAGTATTTT,CASSPGTDTQYF,TRBV5-6,TRBJ2-3,.,12,few
TGTGCCAGCAGCTTGGGCGGGCGCCCCACAGATACGCAGTATTTT,CASSLGGRPTDTQYF,TRBV5-6,TRBJ2-3,.,15,few
TGCGCCAGCAGCCGGGGGGACCCACCCCAAGAGACCCAGTACTTC,CASSRGDPPQETQYF,TRBV4-1,TRBJ2-5,.,15,.
TGTGCCAGCAGCCAGGGACAGGGTTCGAACACCGGGGAGCTGTTTTTT,CASSQGQGSNTGELFF,TRBV5-4,TRBJ2-2,TRBD1,16,.
TGTGCCAGCAGAGGTCCGGGGGGCTATGAGCAGTTCTTC,CASRGPGGYEQFF,TRBV9,TRBJ2-1,.,13,.
TGTGCCAGCAGCCCGAGTCAGGGGGTCACTGAAGCTTTCTTT,CASSPSQGVTEAFF,TRBV9,TRBJ1-1,TRBD1,14,.
TGTGCCTGGAGTGCACGACTAGCGGGGGAGCAGTACTTC,CAWSARLAGEQYF,TRBV30,TRBJ2-7,TRBD2,13,.
TGTGCCAGCGGCCCAGACGGGAAGAACACTGAAGCTTTCTTT,CASGPDGKNTEAFF,TRBV7-9,TRBJ1-1,.,14,few
TGCGCCAGCAGCTTGTCGGGATCCAACTATGGCTACACCTTC,CASSLSGSNYGYTF,TRBV5-1,TRBJ1-2,.,14,.
TGCGCCAGCAGCCAGCCAACAGGGGTAAACTATGGCTACACCTTC,CASSQPTGVNYGYTF,TRBV4-1,TRBJ1-2,TRBD1,15,.
TGTGCCAGCAGTAAGGACAGGGGGCTAGATACGCAGTATTTT,CASSKDRGLDTQYF,TRBV7-9,TRBJ2-3,TRBD1,14,.
TGTGCCAGCAGCTTGGCCAATGAGCAGTTCTTC,CASSLANEQFF,TRBV5-6,TRBJ2-1,.,11,.
TGTGCCAGACGAGCTGGCAGCACAGATACGCAGTATTTT,CARRAGSTDTQYF,TRBV2,TRBJ2-3,.,13,.
TGTGCCTGGAGTGGGGTTGGTGGAAACACCATATATTTT,CAWSGVGGNTIYF,TRBV30,TRBJ1-3,.,13,.
TGTGCCAGCAGTTGGACAGTGGGTACCGGGGAGCTGTTTTTT,CASSWTVGTGELFF,TRBV6-5,TRBJ2-2,.,14,medium-sized
TGCGCCAGCAGCCAAGAAGATACAGATTACTACAATGAGCAGTTCTTC,CASSQEDTDYYNEQFF,TRBV4-1,TRBJ2-1,.,16,few
TGTGCCAGCGGCCCGGGGGGATCCTACAATGAGCAGTTCTTC,CASGPGGSYNEQFF,TRBV4-2,TRBJ2-1,TRBD2,14,few
TGTGCCAGCAGCCATAACCAGGGGCCCAAAAACATTCAGTACTTC,CASSHNQGPKNIQYF,TRBV14,TRBJ2-4,.,15,few
TGTGCCAGCAGTTTTCGGCAACACAGCAATCAGCCCCAGCATTTT,CASSFRQHSNQPQHF,TRBV28,TRBJ1-5,.,15,.
TGTGCCACCAGTAATGGCCAGGGTGTTGAAAAACTGTTTTTT,CATSNGQGVEKLFF,TRBV15,TRBJ1-4,.,14,.
TGTGCCAGCAGCGGTCGGACAGCCACAGATACGCAGTATTTT,CASSGRTATDTQYF,TRBV11-1,TRBJ2-3,.,14,.
TGTGCCAGCAGTGAGTCGGGTGTCCCGGTCTATGGCTACACCTTC,CASSESGVPVYGYTF,TRBV2,TRBJ1-2,.,15,.
TGTGCCAGCAGCCAACGGAACCGAGAGGGATTGCTTGGCTACACCTTC,CASSQRNREGLLGYTF,TRBV14,TRBJ1-2,.,16,.
TGTGCCAGCAGTTATCGCGGCGGGGGGGAAGAGACCCAGTACTTC,CASSYRGGGEETQYF,TRBV6-5,TRBJ2-5,TRBD2,15,few
TGTGCCAGCAGCTTCGGACAGATGAACACTGAAGCTTTCTTT,CASSFGQMNTEAFF,TRBV6-5,TRBJ1-1,.,14,few
TGTGCCAGCTTCGTGGGGACACCGGCTAGCGGGGGACCAGCCAAAAACATTCAGTACTTC,CASFVGTPASGGPAKNIQYF,TRBV2,TRBJ2-4,TRBD2,20,once
TGCGCCAGCGGACATTCCGGGACAGGCTTCGAGCAGTACTTC,CASGHSGTGFEQYF,TRBV10-2,TRBJ2-7,TRBD1,14,few